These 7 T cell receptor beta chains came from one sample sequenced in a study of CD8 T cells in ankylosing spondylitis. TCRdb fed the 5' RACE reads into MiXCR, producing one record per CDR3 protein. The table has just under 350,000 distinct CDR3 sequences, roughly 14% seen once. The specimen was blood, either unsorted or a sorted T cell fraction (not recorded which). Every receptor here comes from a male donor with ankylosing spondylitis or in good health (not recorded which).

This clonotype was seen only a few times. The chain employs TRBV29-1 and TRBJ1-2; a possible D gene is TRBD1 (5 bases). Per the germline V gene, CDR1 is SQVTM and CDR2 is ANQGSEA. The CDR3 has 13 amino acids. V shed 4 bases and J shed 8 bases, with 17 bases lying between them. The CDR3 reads CSVGSVGAGGYTF. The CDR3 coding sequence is TGCAGCGTTGGGAGTGTTGGGGCCGGGGGCTACACCTTC. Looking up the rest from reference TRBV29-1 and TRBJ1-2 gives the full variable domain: SAVISQKPSRDICQRGTSLTIQCQVDSQVTMMFWYRQQPGQSLTLIATANQGSEATYESGFVIDKFPISRPNLTFSTLTVSNMSPEDSSIYLCSVGSVGAGGYTFGSGTRLTVV.

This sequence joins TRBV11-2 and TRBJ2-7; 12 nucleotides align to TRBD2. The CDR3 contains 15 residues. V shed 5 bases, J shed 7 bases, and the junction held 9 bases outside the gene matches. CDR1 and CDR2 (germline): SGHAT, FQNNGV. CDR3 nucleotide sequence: TGTGCCAGCAGCCCTCTAGCGGGAGGGTCGAAAGAGCAGTACTTC. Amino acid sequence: CASSPLAGGSKEQYF.

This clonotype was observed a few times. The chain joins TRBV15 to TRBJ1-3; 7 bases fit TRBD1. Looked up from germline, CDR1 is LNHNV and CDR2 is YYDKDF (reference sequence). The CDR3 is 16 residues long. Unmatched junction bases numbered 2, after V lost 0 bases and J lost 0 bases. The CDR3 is CATSREGQYSGNTIYF. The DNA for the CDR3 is TGTGCCACCAGCAGAGAGGGACAGTACTCTGGAAACACCATATATTTT.

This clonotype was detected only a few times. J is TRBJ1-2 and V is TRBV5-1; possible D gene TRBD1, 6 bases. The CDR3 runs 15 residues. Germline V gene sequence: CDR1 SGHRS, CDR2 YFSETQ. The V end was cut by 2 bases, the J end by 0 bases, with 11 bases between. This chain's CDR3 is CASSFGGTANYGYTF. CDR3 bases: TGCGCCAGCAGCTTTGGGGGCACGGCTAACTATGGCTACACCTTC.

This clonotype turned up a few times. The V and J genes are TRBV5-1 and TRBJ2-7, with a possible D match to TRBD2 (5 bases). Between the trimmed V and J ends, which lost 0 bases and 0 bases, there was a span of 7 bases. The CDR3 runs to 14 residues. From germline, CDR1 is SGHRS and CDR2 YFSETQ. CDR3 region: CASSLERVSYEQYF. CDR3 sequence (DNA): TGCGCCAGCAGCTTGGAGAGGGTCTCCTACGAGCAGTACTTC. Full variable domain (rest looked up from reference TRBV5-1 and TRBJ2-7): KAGVTQTPRYLIKTRGQQVTLSCSPISGHRSVSWYQQTPGQGLQFLFEYFSETQRNKGNFPGRFSGRQFSNSRSEMNVSTLELGDSALYLCASSLERVSYEQYFGPGTRLTVT.

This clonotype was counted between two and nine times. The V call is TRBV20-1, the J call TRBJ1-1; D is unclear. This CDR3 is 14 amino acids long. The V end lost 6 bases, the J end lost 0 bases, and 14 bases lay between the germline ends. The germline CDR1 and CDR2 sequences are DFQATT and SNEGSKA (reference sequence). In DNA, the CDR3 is TGCAGTGCCCTACTACGGGGATTGAACACTGAAGCTTTCTTT. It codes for CSALLRGLNTEAFF.

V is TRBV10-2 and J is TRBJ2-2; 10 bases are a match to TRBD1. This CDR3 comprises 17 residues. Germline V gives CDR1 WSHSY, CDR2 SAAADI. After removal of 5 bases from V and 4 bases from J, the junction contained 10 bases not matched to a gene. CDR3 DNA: TGCGCCAGCAGTACCCCACGACAGGGGGCCATCACCGGGGAGCTGTTTTTT. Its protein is CASSTPRQGAITGELFF.